This is a list of T cell receptor beta chains from one sample in a study of CD8 T cells in ankylosing spondylitis. TCRdb ran MiXCR on the 5' RACE reads and lists one entry per CDR3 protein. Of about 96,000 distinct CDR3 sequences detected, 8.8% appear once; the ten largest clones hold under 6%. The sequencing input was blood, either unsorted or a sorted T cell fraction (not recorded which). Receptors originate from a male donor with ankylosing spondylitis or in good health (not recorded which). Both conserved end residues are part of each CDR3. A D gene is named only where the DNA matches it firmly. The size field is filled for only some rows; it gives once, few, many or a size class.

TRBV12-3/TRBV12-4	TRBD1	many	TRBJ2-7	TGTGCCAGCAGTTCGGACAGGGATGGCGAGCAGTACTTC	CASSSDRDGEQYF
TRBV10-3	TRBD1	many	TRBJ1-2	TGTGCCATCAGTACCGACAGGGTCCTTAACTATGGCTACACCTTC	CAISTDRVLNYGYTF
TRBV7-3	TRBD1	many	TRBJ2-5	TGCGCCAGCAGCTTGACAGGGGGAGAGACCCAGTACTTC	CASSLTGGETQYF
TRBV7-2	NA	NA	TRBJ2-3	TGTGCCAGCAGCTTAGTAGCGCAGGGCGATACGCAGTATTTT	CASSLVAQGDTQYF
TRBV12-3/TRBV12-4	NA	many	TRBJ1-2	TGTGCCAGCAGTCCGCGACAGGTCCCTAACTATGGCTACACCTTC	CASSPRQVPNYGYTF
TRBV10-3	NA	NA	TRBJ2-5	TGTGCCATCAGTGAAGCTGGGGGCGGAGAGACCCAGTACTTC	CAISEAGGGETQYF
TRBV19	NA	NA	TRBJ1-6	TGTGCCAGTTCTTGGAGGGTGGGAAGAGATTCACCCCTCCACTTT	CASSWRVGRDSPLHF
TRBV3-1	TRBD2	few	TRBJ2-5	TGTGCCAGCAGCCAAGATGAGCGGGGGGGAACACAAGAGACCCAGTACTTC	CASSQDERGGTQETQYF
TRBV20-1	NA	many	TRBJ1-5	TGCAGTGCTAGAGATCCGAACGCTAATCAGCCCCAGCATTTT	CSARDPNANQPQHF
TRBV25-1	NA	NA	TRBJ2-6	TGTGCCAGCAGTGACCTCGGCTCTGGGGCCAACGTCCTGACTTTC	CASSDLGSGANVLTF